This TCR beta chain is drawn from a study of cytomegalovirus exposure and HLA in healthy donors. General observations from the study: Later work associated 16,951 TCR beta sequences with HLA alleles at 0.05 false discovery rate.

In the case of this clone: The antigen is unknown.

This CDR3 contains 19 residues. V was clipped by 2 bases and J by 2 bases, with 27 bases between them. Germline V gene data show CDR1 as GTSNPN and CDR2 as SVGIG (reference sequence). The PCR used 60 Vbeta and 13 Jbeta primers. Only in-frame clones appear in the TCRdb table, and some are missing; sequencing was by immunoSEQ multiplex PCR. The data hold about 70,000 clones, with 80% to 90% observed a single time. The gene calls are TRBV30 and TRBJ1-1; possible D gene TRBD1, 6 bases. This TCR came from a woman aged 30 to 39 in good health and CMV-seropositive. The sample comprised PBMCs. CDR3 loop: CAWSRLWAGAQGPNTEAFF. Written as DNA, the CDR3 is TGTGCCTGGAGTAGACTTTGGGCAGGGGCCCAGGGGCCCAACACTGAAGCTTTCTTT.